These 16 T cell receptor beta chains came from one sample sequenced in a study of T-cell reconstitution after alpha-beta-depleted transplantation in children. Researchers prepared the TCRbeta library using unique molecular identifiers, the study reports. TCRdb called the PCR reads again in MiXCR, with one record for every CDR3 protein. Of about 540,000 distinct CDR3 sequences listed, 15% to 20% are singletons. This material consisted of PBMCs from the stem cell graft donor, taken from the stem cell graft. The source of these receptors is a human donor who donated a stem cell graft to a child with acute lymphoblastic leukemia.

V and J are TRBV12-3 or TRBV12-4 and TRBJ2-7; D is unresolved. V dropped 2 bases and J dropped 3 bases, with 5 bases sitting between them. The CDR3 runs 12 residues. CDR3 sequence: CASSLIHYEQYF. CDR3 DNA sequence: TGTGCCAGCAGTTTAATCCACTACGAGCAGTACTTC.

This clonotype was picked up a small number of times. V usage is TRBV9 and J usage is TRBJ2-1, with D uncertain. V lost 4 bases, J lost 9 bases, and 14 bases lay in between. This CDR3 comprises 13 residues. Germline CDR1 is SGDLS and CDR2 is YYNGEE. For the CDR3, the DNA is TGTGCCAGCAGCCCTGTAAGCGTTAGTGAGCAGTTCTTC. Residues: CASSPVSVSEQFF.

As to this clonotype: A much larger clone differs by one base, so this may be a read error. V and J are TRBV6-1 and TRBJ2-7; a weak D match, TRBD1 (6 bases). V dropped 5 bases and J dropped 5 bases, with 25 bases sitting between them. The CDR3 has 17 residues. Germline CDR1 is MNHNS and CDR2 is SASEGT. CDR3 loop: CASSTRIRGFPWNEQYF. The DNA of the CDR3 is TGTGCCAGCAGTACCCGGATCAGGGGATTCCCCTGGAACGAGCAGTACTTC.

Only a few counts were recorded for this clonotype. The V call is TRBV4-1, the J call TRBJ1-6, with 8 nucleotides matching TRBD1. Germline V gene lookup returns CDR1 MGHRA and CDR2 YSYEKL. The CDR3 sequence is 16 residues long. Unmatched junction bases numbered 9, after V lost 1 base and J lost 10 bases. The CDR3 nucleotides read TGCGCCAGCAGCCAAGCACGCGGGACAGGCCAGTCACCCCTCCACTTT. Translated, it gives CASSQARGTGQSPLHF.

The CDR3 region is CASSQDLGDEQYF. DNA of the CDR3: TGCGCCAGCAGCCAAGATCTCGGGGACGAGCAGTACTTC. V and J are TRBV4-1 and TRBJ2-7; TRBD2 might be the D (5 bases). Trimming removed 0 bases at V and 5 bases at J, with 8 bases between. The germline CDR1 and CDR2 sequences are MGHRA and YSYEKL. The CDR3 covers 13 residues.

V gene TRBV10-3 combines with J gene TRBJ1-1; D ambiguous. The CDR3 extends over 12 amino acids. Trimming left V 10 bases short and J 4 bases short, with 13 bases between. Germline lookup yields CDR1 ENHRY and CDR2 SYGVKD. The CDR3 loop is CANSDLGTEAFF. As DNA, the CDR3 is TGTGCCAACTCGGACTTGGGCACTGAAGCTTTCTTT.

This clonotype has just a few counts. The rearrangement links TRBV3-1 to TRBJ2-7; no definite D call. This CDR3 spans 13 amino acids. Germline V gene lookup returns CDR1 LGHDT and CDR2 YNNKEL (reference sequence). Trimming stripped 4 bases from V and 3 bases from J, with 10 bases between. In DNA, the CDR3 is TGTGCCAGCAGCCCTGGATGGTTCTACGAGCAGTACTTC. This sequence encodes CASSPGWFYEQYF.

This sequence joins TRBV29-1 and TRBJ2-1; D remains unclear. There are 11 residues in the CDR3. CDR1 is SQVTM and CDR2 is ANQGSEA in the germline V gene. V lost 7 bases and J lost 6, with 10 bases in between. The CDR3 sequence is CSAHNSNEQFF. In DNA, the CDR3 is TGCAGCGCCCACAACAGCAATGAGCAGTTCTTC.

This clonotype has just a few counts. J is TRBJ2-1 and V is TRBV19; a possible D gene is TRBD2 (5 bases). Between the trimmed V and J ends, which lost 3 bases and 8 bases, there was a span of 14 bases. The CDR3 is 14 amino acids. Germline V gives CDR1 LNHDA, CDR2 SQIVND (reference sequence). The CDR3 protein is CASSMGSSWDEQFF. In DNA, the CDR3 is TGTGCCAGTAGTATGGGGTCTAGCTGGGATGAGCAGTTCTTC.

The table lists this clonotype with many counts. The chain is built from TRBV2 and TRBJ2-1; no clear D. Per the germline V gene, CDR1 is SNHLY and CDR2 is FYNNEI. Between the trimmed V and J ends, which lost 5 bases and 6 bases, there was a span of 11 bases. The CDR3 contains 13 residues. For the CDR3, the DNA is TGTGCCAGCAGTCAAGTGAGTTCCAATGAGCAGTTCTTC. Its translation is CASSQVSSNEQFF.

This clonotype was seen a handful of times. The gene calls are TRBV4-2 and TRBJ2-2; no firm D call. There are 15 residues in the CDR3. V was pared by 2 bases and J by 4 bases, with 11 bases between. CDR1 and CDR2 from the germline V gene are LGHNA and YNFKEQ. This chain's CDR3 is CASSQNPSSTGELFF. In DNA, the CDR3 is TGTGCCAGCAGCCAAAATCCCAGCAGCACCGGGGAGCTGTTTTTT.

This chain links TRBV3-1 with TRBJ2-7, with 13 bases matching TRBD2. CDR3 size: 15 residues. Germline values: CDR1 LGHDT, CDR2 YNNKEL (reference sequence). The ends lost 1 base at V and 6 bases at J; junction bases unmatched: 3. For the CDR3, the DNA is TGTGCCAGCAGCCAAGGGGGGACTAGCGGGACCGAGCAGTACTTC. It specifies CASSQGGTSGTEQYF.

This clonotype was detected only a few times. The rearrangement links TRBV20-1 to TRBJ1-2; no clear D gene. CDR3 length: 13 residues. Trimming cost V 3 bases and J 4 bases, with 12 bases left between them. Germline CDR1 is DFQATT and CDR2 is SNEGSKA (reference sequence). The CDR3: CSARREFGYGYTF. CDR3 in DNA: TGCAGTGCTAGGAGGGAGTTCGGCTATGGCTACACCTTC.

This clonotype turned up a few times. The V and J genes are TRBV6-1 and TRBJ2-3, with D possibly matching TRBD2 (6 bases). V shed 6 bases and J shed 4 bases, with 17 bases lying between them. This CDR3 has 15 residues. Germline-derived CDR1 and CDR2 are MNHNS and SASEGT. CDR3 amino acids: CASRRGTKGSDTQYF. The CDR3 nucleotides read TGTGCCAGCAGACGCGGGACGAAGGGTTCAGATACGCAGTATTTT.

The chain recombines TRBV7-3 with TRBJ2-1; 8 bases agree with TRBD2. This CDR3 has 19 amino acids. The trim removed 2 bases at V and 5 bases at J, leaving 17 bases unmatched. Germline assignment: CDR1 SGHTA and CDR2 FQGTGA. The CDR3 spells CASSLDFPPGGRKDNEQFF. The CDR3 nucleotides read TGTGCCAGCAGCTTAGACTTCCCGCCGGGCGGGAGGAAAGACAATGAGCAGTTCTTC.

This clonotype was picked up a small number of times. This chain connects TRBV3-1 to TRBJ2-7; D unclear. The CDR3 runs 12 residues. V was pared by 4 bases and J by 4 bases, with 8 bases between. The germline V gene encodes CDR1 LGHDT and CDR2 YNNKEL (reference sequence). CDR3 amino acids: CASSLRKYEQYF. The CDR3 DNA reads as TGTGCCAGCAGCCTCAGGAAATACGAGCAGTACTTC.